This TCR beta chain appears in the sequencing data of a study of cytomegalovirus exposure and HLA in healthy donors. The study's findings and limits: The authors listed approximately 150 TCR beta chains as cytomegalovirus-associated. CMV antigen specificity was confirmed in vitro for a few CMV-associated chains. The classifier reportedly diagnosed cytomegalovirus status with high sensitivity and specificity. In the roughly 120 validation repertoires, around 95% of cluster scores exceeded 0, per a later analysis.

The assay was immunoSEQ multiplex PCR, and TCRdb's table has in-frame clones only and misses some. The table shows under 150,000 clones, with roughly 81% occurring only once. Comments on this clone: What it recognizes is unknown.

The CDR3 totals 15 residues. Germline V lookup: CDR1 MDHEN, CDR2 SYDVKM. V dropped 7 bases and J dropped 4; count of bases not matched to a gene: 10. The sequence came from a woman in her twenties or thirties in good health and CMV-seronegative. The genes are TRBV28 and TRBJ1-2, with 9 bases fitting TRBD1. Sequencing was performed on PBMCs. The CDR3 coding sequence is TGTGCCAGCACCTCGCTGGGACAGGGTTTCTATGGCTACACCTTC. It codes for CASTSLGQGFYGYTF.